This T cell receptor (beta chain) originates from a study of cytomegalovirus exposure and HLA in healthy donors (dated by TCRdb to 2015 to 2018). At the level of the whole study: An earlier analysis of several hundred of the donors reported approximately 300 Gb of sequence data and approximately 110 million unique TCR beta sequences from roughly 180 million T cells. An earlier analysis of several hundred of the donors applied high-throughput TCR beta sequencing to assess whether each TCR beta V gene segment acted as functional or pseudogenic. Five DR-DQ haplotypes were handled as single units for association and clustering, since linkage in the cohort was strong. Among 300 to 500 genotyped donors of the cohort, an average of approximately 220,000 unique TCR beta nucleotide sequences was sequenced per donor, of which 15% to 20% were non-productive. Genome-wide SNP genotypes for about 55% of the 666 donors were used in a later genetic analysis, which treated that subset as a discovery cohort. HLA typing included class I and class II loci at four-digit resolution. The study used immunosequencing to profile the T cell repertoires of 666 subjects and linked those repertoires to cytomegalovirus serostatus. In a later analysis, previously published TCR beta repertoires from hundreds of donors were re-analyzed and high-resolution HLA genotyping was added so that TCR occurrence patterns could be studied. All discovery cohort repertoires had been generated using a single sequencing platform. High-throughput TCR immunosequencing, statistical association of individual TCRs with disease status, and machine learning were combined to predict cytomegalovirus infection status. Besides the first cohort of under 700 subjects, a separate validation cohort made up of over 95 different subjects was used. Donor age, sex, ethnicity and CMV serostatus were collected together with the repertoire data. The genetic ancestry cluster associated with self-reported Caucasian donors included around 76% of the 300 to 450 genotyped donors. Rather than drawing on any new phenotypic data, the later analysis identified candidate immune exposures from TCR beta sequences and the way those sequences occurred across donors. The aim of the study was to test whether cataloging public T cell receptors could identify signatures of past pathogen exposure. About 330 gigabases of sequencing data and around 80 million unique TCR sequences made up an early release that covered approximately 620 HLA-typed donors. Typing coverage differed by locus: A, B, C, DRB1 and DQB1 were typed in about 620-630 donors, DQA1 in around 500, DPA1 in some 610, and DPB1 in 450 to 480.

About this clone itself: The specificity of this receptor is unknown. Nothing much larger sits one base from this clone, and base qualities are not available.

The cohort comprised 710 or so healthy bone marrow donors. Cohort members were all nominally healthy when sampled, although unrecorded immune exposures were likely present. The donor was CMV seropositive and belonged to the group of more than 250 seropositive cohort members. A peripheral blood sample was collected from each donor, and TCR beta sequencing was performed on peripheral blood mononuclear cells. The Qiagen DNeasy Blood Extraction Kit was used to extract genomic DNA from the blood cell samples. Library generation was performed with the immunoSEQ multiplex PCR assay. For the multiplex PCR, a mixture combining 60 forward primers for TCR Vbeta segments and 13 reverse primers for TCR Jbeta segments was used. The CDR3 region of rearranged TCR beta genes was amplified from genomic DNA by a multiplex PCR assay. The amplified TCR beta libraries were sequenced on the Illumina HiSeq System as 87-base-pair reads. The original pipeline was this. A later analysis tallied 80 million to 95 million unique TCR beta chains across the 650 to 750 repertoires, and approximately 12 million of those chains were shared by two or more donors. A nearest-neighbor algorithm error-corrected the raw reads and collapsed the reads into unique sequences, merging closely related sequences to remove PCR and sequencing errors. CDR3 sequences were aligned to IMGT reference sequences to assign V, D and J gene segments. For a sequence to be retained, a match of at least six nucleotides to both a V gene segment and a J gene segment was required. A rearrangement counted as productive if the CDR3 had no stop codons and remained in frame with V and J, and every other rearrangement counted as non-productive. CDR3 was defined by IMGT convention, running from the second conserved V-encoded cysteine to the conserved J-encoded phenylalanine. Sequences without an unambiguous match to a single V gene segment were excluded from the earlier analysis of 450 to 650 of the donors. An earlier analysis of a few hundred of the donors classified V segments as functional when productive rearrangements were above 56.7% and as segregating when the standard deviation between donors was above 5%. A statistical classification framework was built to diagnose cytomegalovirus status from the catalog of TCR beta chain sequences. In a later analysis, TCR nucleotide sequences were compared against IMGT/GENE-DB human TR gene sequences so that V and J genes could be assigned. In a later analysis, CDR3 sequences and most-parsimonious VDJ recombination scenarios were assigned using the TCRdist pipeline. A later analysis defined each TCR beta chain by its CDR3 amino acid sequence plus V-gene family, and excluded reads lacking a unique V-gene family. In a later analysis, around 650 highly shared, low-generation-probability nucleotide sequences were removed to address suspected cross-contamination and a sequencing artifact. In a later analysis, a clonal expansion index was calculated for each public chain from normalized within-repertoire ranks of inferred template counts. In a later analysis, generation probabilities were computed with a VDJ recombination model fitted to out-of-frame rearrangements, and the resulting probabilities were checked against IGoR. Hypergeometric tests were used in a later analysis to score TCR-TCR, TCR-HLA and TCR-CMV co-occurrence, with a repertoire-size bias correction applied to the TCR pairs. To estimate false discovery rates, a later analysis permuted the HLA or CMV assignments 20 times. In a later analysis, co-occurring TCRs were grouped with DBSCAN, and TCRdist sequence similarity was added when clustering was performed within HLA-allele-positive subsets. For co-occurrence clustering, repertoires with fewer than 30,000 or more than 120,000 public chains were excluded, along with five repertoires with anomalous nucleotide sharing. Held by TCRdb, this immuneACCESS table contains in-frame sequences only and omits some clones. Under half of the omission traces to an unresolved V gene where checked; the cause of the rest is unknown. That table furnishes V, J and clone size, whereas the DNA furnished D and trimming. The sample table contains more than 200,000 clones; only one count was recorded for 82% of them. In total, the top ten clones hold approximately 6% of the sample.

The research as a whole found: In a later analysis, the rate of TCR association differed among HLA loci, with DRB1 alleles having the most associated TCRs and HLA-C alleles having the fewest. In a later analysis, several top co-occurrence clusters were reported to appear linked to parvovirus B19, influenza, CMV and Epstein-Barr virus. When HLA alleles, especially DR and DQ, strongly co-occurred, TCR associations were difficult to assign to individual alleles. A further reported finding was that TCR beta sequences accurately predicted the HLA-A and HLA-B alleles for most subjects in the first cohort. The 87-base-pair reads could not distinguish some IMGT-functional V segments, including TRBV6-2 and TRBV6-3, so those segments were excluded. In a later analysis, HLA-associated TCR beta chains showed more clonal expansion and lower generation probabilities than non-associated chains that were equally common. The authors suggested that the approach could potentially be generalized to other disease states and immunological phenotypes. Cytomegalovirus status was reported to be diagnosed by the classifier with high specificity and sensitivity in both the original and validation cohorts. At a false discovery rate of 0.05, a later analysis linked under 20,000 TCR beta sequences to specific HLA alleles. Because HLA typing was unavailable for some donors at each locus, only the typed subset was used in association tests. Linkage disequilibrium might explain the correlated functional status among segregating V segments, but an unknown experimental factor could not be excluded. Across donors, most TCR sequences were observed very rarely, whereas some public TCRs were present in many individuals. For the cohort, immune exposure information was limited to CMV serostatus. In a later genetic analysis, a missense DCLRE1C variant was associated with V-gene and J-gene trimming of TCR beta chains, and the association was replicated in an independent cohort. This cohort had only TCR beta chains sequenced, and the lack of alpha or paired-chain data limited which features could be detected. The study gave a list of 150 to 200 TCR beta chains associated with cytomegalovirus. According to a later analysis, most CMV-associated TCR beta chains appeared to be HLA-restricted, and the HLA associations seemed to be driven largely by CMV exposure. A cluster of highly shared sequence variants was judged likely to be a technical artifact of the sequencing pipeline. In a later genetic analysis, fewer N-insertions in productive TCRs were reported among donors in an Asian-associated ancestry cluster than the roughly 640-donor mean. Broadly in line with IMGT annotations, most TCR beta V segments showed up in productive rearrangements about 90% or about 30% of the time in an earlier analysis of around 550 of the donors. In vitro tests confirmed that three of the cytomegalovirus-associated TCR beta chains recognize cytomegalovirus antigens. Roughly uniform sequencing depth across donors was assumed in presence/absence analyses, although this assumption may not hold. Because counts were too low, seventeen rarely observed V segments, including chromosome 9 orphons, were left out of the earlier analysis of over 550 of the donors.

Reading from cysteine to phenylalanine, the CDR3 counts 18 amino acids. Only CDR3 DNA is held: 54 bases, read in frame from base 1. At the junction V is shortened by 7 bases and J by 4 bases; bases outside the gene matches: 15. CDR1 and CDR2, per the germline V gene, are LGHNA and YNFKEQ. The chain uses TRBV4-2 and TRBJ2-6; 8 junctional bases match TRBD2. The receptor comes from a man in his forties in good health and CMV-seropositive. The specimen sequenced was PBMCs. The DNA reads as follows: TGTGCCAGCACCCCTCGTTACGGGAGGGCCGGCGGGGCCAACGTCCTGACTTTC. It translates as CASTPRYGRAGGANVLTF.